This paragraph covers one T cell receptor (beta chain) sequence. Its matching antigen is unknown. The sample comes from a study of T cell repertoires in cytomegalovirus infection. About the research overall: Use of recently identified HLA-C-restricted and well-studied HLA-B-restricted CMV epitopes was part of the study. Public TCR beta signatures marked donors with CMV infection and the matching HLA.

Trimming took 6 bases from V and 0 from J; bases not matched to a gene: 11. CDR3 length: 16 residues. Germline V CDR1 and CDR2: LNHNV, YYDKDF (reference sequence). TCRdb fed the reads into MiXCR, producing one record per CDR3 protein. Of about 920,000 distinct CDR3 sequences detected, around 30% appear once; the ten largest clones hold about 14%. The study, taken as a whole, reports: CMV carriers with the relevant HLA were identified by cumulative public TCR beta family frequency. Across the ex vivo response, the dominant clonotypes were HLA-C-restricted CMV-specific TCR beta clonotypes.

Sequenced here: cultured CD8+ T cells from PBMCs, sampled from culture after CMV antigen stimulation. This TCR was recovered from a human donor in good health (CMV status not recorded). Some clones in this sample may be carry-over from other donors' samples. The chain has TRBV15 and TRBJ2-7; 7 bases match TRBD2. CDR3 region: CATSANRGGYSYEQYF. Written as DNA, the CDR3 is TGTGCCACCAGTGCCAACCGCGGGGGTTACTCCTACGAGCAGTACTTC.